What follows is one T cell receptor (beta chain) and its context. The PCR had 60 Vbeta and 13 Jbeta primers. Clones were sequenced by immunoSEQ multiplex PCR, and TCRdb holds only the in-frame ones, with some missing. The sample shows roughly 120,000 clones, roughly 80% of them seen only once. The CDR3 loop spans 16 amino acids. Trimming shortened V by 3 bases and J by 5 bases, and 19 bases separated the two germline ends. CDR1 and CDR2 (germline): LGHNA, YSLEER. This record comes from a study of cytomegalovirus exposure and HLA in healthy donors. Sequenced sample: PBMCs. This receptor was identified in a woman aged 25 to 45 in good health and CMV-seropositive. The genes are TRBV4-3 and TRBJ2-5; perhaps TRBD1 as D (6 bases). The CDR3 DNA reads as TGCGCCAGCAGCCATCGATTAGTGGGGGCCGGTGAGACCCAGTACTTC. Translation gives CASSHRLVGAGETQYF.